This note documents a single T cell receptor (beta chain) sequence. Its antigen is unidentified. A read error may produce the germline difference seen at one junction end. Co-extracting RNA and DNA was done with roughly 17-34 mg of unsorted bulk tissue as input. HBV chronically infected the treatment-naive patients. The entry originates in a study of tumor-infiltrating lymphocytes in primary liver carcinoma. Background on the study: Those enrolled were patients of both sexes, who were aged 30 to 69 years. Findings and limits, study-wide: The study found a significantly higher top-250-clone fraction in tumors than in blood (p = 0.039). Tumor-adjacent and tumor-blood pairs overlapped less than tumor region pairs did.

A constant-region primer served to make TCR beta cDNA from about 500 ng total RNA. ARM-PCR was slightly modified, and three nested multiplex PCR rounds with it gave rise to the TCR beta libraries. A C-beta reverse primer and TRBV1-TRBV30 forward primers served in each of the first two PCR rounds, at 9 to 10 cycles apiece. A single record per CDR3 protein comes from TCRdb applying MiXCR to the multiplex PCR reads. Of tens of thousands of distinct CDR3 sequences listed, 75% are singletons. This CDR3 has 13 residues. Input material: tumor-adjacent normal liver tissue. This rearrangement joins TRBV12-3 or TRBV12-4 to TRBJ2-1, with D tentatively TRBD2 (5 bases). The TCR sequence derives from a man aged 40-50 years with primary liver carcinoma and hepatitis B virus infection. CDR3 protein: CASGLEQNNEQFF. CDR3 nucleotides: TGCGCCAGCGGTCTCGAACAGAACAATGAGCAGTTCTTC.